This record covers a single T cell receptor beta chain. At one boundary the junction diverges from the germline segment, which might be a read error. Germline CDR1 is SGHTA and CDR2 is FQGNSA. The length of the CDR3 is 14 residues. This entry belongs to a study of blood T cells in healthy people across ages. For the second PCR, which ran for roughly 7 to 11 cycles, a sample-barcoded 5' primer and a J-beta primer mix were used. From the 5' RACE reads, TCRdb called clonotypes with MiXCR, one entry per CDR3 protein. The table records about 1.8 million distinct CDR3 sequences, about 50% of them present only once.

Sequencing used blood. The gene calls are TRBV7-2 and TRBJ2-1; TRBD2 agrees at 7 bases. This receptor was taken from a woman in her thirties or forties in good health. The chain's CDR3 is CANSFQRGRNEQFF. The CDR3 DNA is TGTGCCAACAGCTTCCAGCGGGGTAGAAATGAGCAGTTCTTC. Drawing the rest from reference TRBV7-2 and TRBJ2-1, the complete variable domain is GAGVSQSPSNKVTEKGKDVELRCDPISGHTALYWYRQSLGQGLEFLIYFQGNSAPDKSGLPSDRFSAERTGGSVSTLTIQRTQQEDSAVYLCANSFQRGRNEQFFGPGTRLTVL.